The 31 T cell receptor beta chains presented below share a single source sample, sequenced in a study of Graves' ophthalmopathy and Graves' hyperthyroidism. Transcripts of RNA were the source for amplifying TCR beta CDR3 regions. First-round RT-PCR employed HTBI primers, with a second-round multiplex PCR after it. In TCRdb, the multiplex PCR reads were re-called with MiXCR into one record per CDR3 protein. The sample lists 500,000 to 700,000 distinct CDR3 sequences; about 20% were seen once. Sequencing input: peripheral blood. Source of these receptors: a young woman with stable Graves' hyperthyroidism. Some clones in this sample may be carry-over from other donors' samples.

This clonotype was counted ten times or more. It is likely a read error, because the conserved phenylalanine at the end of the CDR3 is missing. As DNA, the CDR3 is TGTGCCAGCGCGCAGCGGGGGACTTACGAGCAGTACTCC. Protein sequence: CASAQRGTYEQYS. The rearrangement uses TRBV12-3 or TRBV12-4 and TRBJ2-7; 8 positions agree with TRBD2. Unmatched junction bases numbered 7, after V lost 8 bases and J lost 4 bases. CDR3 size: 13 residues.

This clonotype showed up many times. This chain uses TRBV20-1 with TRBJ1-2, with 8 bases matching TRBD1. This CDR3 has 14 residues. Germline V gene lookup returns CDR1 DFQATT and CDR2 SNEGSKA (reference sequence). V was clipped by 3 bases and J by 7 bases; unmatched bases: 10. The CDR3 here is CSARTQGAVGGYTF. CDR3 coding DNA: TGCAGTGCTAGGACGCAGGGGGCCGTTGGTGGCTACACCTTC.

This clonotype was seen repeatedly, ten times or more. V is TRBV28 and J is TRBJ2-7, with 8 nucleotides matching TRBD2. CDR3 length equals 17 residues. Germline CDR1 and CDR2: MDHEN and SYDVKM. J lost 0 bases, V lost 4 bases, and 11 bases had no gene match. The CDR3 loop is CASSSASGGISSYEQYF. For the CDR3, the DNA is TGTGCCAGCAGTTCCGCGTCGGGGGGGATAAGCTCCTACGAGCAGTACTTC.

V gene TRBV3-1 combines with J gene TRBJ1-1; TRBD1 matches at 10 bases. CDR1 and CDR2 from the germline V gene are LGHDT and YNNKEL (reference sequence). The CDR3 is 14 residues long. The V and J ends lost 6 bases and 12 bases, in that order; junction bases with no gene match: 13. CDR3 bases: TGTGCCAGCAGGCTGACGACAGGGGGCGTCGAATCTTTCTTT. It specifies CASRLTTGGVESFF.

There are many counts of this clonotype. The chain is built from TRBV6-1 and TRBJ2-7; D unresolved. The CDR3 runs 14 residues. CDR1 MNHNS and CDR2 SASEGT come from the germline V gene. The V gene lost 10 bases and the J gene lost 3 bases, with 19 bases spanning the gap. The CDR3 DNA reads TGTGCCACCCTGGAGATCGGGCGTGACTACGAGCAGTACTTC. Translation gives CATLEIGRDYEQYF.

This clonotype was observed a single time. This chain joins TRBV19 and TRBJ2-7, with TRBD2 as a possible D gene (5 bases). Trimming took off 4 bases at V and 2 bases at J, with 15 bases between the two ends. The germline V gene encodes CDR1 LNHDA and CDR2 SQIVND (reference sequence). CDR3 length equals 15 residues. The CDR3 region has the DNA TGTGCCAGTAGTACCGGACTCGGATTAGCCTACGAGCAGTACTTC. Translation: CASSTGLGLAYEQYF. Full variable domain (rest looked up from reference TRBV19 and TRBJ2-7): DGGITQSPKYLFRKEGQNVTLSCEQNLNHDAMYWYRQDPGQGLRLIYYSQIVNDFQKGDIAEGYSVSREKKESFPLTVTSAQKNPTAFYLCASSTGLGLAYEQYFGPGTRLTVT.

The V call is TRBV28, the J call TRBJ1-2; 12 bases line up with TRBD1. Germline lookup yields CDR1 MDHEN and CDR2 SYDVKM. The V and J ends lost 6 bases and 1 base, in that order; junction bases with no gene match: 6. The CDR3 is 16 residues long. The CDR3 DNA follows: TGTGCCAGCAGACCGGGACAGGGGGCCCTTAACTATGGCTACACCTTC. This translates into CASRPGQGALNYGYTF.

The gene calls are TRBV27 and TRBJ1-2, with D possibly TRBD1 on 6 matching bases. The CDR3 contains 14 residues. Germline CDR1 reads MNHEY; CDR2 reads SMNVEV (reference sequence). The V and J ends lost 5 bases and 6 bases respectively, with 16 bases between them. The CDR3: CASSPLTGAHGYTF. The DNA for the CDR3 is TGTGCCAGCAGTCCCTTGACAGGTGCTCATGGCTACACCTTC.

CDR3 bases: TGTGCCAGCAGCCGGACAGGGGAGGGTCAGGAAAAACTGTTTTTT. Its translation is CASSRTGEGQEKLFF. The J gene is TRBJ1-4, the V gene TRBV6-1; TRBD1 matches at 9 bases. V shed 6 bases and J 8 bases; nucleotides not matched to a gene: 10. Germline assignment: CDR1 MNHNS and CDR2 SASEGT. The CDR3 runs to 15 residues.

The chain joins TRBV6-1 to TRBJ1-1; possibly TRBD1 for D (6 bases). The length of the CDR3 is 13 residues. Trimming took 7 bases from V and 0 from J, leaving 9 bases between them. From germline, CDR1 is MNHNS and CDR2 SASEGT. CDR3 nucleotide sequence: TGTGCCAGCATGAGGACAGTGAACACTGAAGCTTTCTTT. Translation gives CASMRTVNTEAFF.

The rearrangement joins TRBV11-1 to TRBJ2-2; no definite D call. Germline V gene lookup returns CDR1 SGHAT and CDR2 FQDESV (reference sequence). The germline V and J ends were trimmed by 7 bases and 0 bases, with 6 bases remaining between them. The CDR3 is 13 residues long. The CDR3 nucleotides read TGTGCCAGCACCGACGCGAACACCGGGGAGCTGTTTTTT. As protein: CASTDANTGELFF.

The chain carries TRBV2 and TRBJ1-1, with a possible D match to TRBD1 (5 bases). Germline V gives CDR1 SNHLY, CDR2 FYNNEI. This CDR3 is built from 14 residues. V lost 6 bases, J lost 0 bases, and 11 bases lay in between. CDR3 nucleotide sequence: TGTGCCAGCAGCCGCGAGGGGATGAACACTGAAGCTTTCTTT. This sequence encodes CASSREGMNTEAFF.

The chain uses TRBV12-3 or TRBV12-4 and TRBJ2-5, with TRBD2 as a possible D gene (5 bases). This CDR3 spans 14 amino acids. Trimming removed 7 bases from V and 4 bases from J, with 16 bases in between. The CDR3 spells CASTGLPTRETQYF. Here the CDR3 DNA reads TGTGCCAGCACCGGACTCCCTACTCGAGAGACCCAGTACTTC.

The table lists this clonotype with a few counts. V gene TRBV6-2 or TRBV6-3 combines with J gene TRBJ2-5; unclear D gene. This CDR3 spans 12 amino acids. Trimming removed 9 bases at V and 2 bases at J, with 10 bases between. Germline assignment: CDR1 MNHEY and CDR2 SVGEGT. As DNA, the CDR3 is TGTGCCAGTGGTGTAAGTCAAGAGACCCAGTACTTC. This sequence encodes CASGVSQETQYF.

This sequence joins TRBV20-1 and TRBJ1-2; the D is unclear. Germline lookup yields CDR1 DFQATT and CDR2 SNEGSKA (reference sequence). The CDR3 consists of 13 residues. Between the trimmed V and J ends, which lost 6 bases and 4 bases, there was a span of 15 bases. CDR3 sequence (DNA): TGCAGTGCCGCTTTGGAGGACCTCTATGGCTACACCTTC. As protein: CSAALEDLYGYTF.

In this sample, this clonotype turned up a few times. This rearrangement joins TRBV11-2 to TRBJ1-1; D call uncertain. Germline lookup yields CDR1 SGHAT and CDR2 FQNNGV. This CDR3 contains 15 residues. V lost 5 bases and J 0 bases, leaving 13 bases between the germline ends. CDR3 DNA: TGTGCCAGCAGCCTTCAGCCGGAATTGAACACTGAAGCTTTCTTT. This codes for CASSLQPELNTEAFF. Looking up the rest from reference TRBV11-2 and TRBJ1-1 gives the full variable domain: EAGVAQSPRYKIIEKRQSVAFWCNPISGHATLYWYQQILGQGPKLLIQFQNNGVVDDSQLPKDRFSAERLKGVDSTLKIQPAKLEDSAVYLCASSLQPELNTEAFFGQGTRLTVV.

Details on this clonotype: Being one base from a much bigger clone, this may be a read error. The rearrangement links TRBV27 to TRBJ2-5; TRBD1 agrees at 8 bases. The CDR3 spans 15 residues. Per the germline V gene, CDR1 is MNHEY and CDR2 is SMNVEV (reference sequence). CDR3 loop: CASRRQGSDQEAQYF. CDR3 in DNA: TGTGCCAGCAGACGACAGGGGAGTGACCAAGAGGCCCAGTACTTC.

This clonotype was detected a few times. A junction end diverges from the germline sequence, so it may reflect a read error. The rearrangement uses TRBV12-3 or TRBV12-4 and TRBJ2-4, with D maybe TRBD1 (6 bases). The CDR3 totals 14 residues. CDR3 coding DNA: TGTGCCAGCAGCCAGACAGGAGCCAAAAACATTAAGTACTTC. Translating it yields CASSQTGAKNIKYF.

This clonotype was seen only a few times. At one boundary the junction diverges from the germline segment, which might be a read error. The J gene is TRBJ1-1, the V gene TRBV6-1; D remains ambiguous. CDR3 size: 13 residues. The germline V gene encodes CDR1 MNHNS and CDR2 SASEGT. The CDR3, as DNA: TGTGCCAGCAGGGAGGTACAAGACACTGATGCTTTCTTT. This gives the protein CASREVQDTDAFF.

Only one count was recorded for this clonotype. CDR3: CASSSQVRPISEAFF. CDR3 DNA: TGTGCCAGCAGTTCCCAGGTCCGGCCGATTTCTGAAGCTTTCTTT. The genes are TRBV6-2 or TRBV6-3 and TRBJ1-1; D ambiguous. Trimming stripped 4 bases from V and 6 bases from J, with 18 bases between. Germline assignment: CDR1 MNHEY and CDR2 SVGEGT. The CDR3 is 15 residues long.

This clonotype was counted at least ten times. J is TRBJ1-2 and V is TRBV18, with D unclear. Germline CDR1 and CDR2: KGHSH and LQKENI. CDR3 length: 15 amino acids. Trimming took 6 bases from V and 6 from J, leaving 20 bases between them. CDR3 protein: CASSLTGIQNNGYTF. Here the CDR3 DNA reads TGTGCCAGCTCCCTTACTGGGATTCAAAACAATGGCTACACCTTC.

This clonotype came up many times. The rearrangement uses TRBV12-3 or TRBV12-4 and TRBJ1-1, with a tentative D call TRBD1 (6 bases). CDR3 length: 13 amino acids. With 7 bases removed from V and 1 base from J, the gap between germline ends came to 10 bases. The DNA for the CDR3 is TGTGCCAGCATTCTGACAGGGAACACTGAAGCTTTCTTT. Protein product: CASILTGNTEAFF.

The chain carries TRBV4-2 and TRBJ1-5; no clear D gene. Germline V gene lookup returns CDR1 LGHNA and CDR2 YNFKEQ. The V end lost 4 bases, the J end lost 7 bases, and 11 bases lay between the germline ends. The CDR3 sequence is 13 residues long. CDR3 DNA: TGTGCCAGCAGCCCCTTAGGGAGACAGCCCCAGCATTTT. This translates into CASSPLGRQPQHF.

This clonotype was detected ten times or more. The chain links TRBV6-1 to TRBJ2-2, with D possibly being TRBD1 (6 bases). Germline CDR1 reads MNHNS; CDR2 reads SASEGT. Trimming stripped 6 bases from V and 4 bases from J, with 18 bases between. The CDR3 consists of 16 residues. CDR3 amino acids: CASREQGGWFTGELFF. CDR3 DNA: TGTGCCAGCAGGGAACAGGGTGGCTGGTTCACCGGGGAGCTGTTTTTT.

This clonotype appeared a few times. This sequence joins TRBV30 and TRBJ2-4; D may match TRBD1 or TRBD2 (5 bases each). The CDR3 runs to 14 residues. Germline V gives CDR1 GTSNPN, CDR2 SVGIG (reference sequence). Trimming shortened V by 5 bases and J by 0 bases, and 11 bases separated the two germline ends. The CDR3, as DNA: TGTGCCTGGGAGGGGTTGCGAGCCAAAAACATTCAGTACTTC. Amino acid sequence: CAWEGLRAKNIQYF.

V gene TRBV14 combines with J gene TRBJ2-5; D is unclear. Per the germline V gene, CDR1 is SGHDN and CDR2 is FVKESK. V lost 3 bases and J 5 bases, leaving 7 bases between the germline ends. CDR3 length equals 12 residues. As DNA, the CDR3 is TGTGCCAGCAGCCAGGTGATGGAGACCCAGTACTTC. It is translated as CASSQVMETQYF.

V is TRBV20-1 and J is TRBJ1-3; D gene unclear. V was shortened by 6 bases and J by 4 bases, with 7 bases between the two germline ends. This CDR3 region has 11 residues. The germline CDR1 and CDR2 sequences are DFQATT and SNEGSKA (reference sequence). DNA of the CDR3: TGCAGTGCCTCCCCGGGAAACACCATATATTTT. Its protein is CSASPGNTIYF.

This clonotype was seen repeatedly, ten times or more. A much larger clone differs from this one at a single base, so this may be a read error. J is TRBJ2-5 and V is TRBV7-2; D ambiguous. Germline CDR1 reads SGHTA; CDR2 reads FQGNSA. The CDR3 runs to 13 residues. V lost 1 base to trimming and J lost 3 bases, with 6 bases between them. The DNA for the CDR3 is TGTGCCAGCAGCTTAGGGCAGGAAGAGACCCAGTACTTC. It is translated as CASSLGQEETQYF.

This clonotype was counted ten times or more. The J gene is TRBJ1-5, the V gene TRBV2; the match to TRBD1 covers 8 bases. The CDR3 totals 13 residues. Germline-derived CDR1 and CDR2 are SNHLY and FYNNEI. Trimming removed 5 bases from V and 7 bases from J; junction bases left unmatched: 4. The CDR3 DNA reads as TGTGCCAGCAGTAACAGGGGGAGGCAGCCCCAGCATTTT. Translation gives CASSNRGRQPQHF.

V usage is TRBV27 and J usage is TRBJ2-7; 7 bases line up with TRBD1. There are 14 residues in the CDR3. CDR1 MNHEY and CDR2 SMNVEV come from the germline V gene (reference sequence). V trimming: 5 bases; J trimming: 7 bases; junction bases outside the gene matches: 11. CDR3 DNA: TGTGCCAGCAGTCCAATTCGACAGGGAAGGGAGCAGTACTTC. Protein: CASSPIRQGREQYF.

This clonotype was recorded at least ten times. This chain links TRBV19 with TRBJ2-2, with 7 positions matching TRBD2. Germline V CDR1 and CDR2: LNHDA, SQIVND (reference sequence). V was pared by 7 bases and J by 1 base, with 9 bases of the junction left unmatched. The CDR3 is made up of 16 amino acids. CDR3 nucleotides: TGTGCCAGTATCAGCGAAACTAGCGTGAACACCGGGGAGCTGTTTTTT. This sequence encodes CASISETSVNTGELFF.